What follows are 15 T cell receptor beta chains derived from one specimen sequenced in a study of T cells in Graves' hyperthyroidism and ophthalmopathy. Amplified regions were TCR beta CDR3 sequences from RNA transcripts. A set of HTBI primers served as the primers for a first-round RT-PCR of the TCR CDR3. Each CDR3 protein is one row after TCRdb ran MiXCR on the multiplex PCR reads. The sample comprises about 270,000 distinct CDR3 sequences, around 20% of which are singletons, and roughly 60% rests with the top ten. What was sequenced was blood. These receptors all come from a man in his thirties or forties with Graves' ophthalmopathy.

The sample holds a few counts of this clonotype. This rearrangement joins TRBV7-9 to TRBJ1-5; 7 bases agree with TRBD1. Losses at the gene ends were 6 bases for V and 6 bases for J; bases not matched to a gene: 5. Germline assignment: CDR1 SEHNR and CDR2 FQNEAQ (reference sequence). This CDR3 is 13 amino acids long. CDR3 in amino acids: CASSPGQAQPQHF. The CDR3 bases are TGTGCCAGCAGTCCTGGACAGGCTCAGCCCCAGCATTTT.

This clonotype has just a few counts. The V call is TRBV29-1, the J call TRBJ2-1, with 11 bases fitting TRBD1. Germline CDR1 and CDR2: SQVTM and ANQGSEA. This CDR3 is built from 16 residues. Trimming took 1 base from V and 7 from J; bases not matched to a gene: 9. The CDR3 loop reads CSVEVMTGTGGNEQFF. CDR3 DNA sequence: TGCAGCGTTGAAGTGATGACCGGGACAGGGGGGAATGAGCAGTTCTTC.

Many counts were recorded for this clonotype. This chain connects TRBV11-2 to TRBJ2-7; possibly TRBD1 or TRBD2 for D (5 bases each). The CDR3 sequence is 12 residues long. Deletions cut 9 bases from V and 8 bases from J, with 17 bases between. Germline V gene data show CDR1 as SGHAT and CDR2 as FQNNGV. The CDR3 coding sequence is TGTGCCAGTTTGGGTGGGGACCACCAGCAGTACTTC. This translates into CASLGGDHQQYF.

The chain links TRBV14 to TRBJ2-5; no clear D. Germline-derived CDR1 and CDR2 are SGHDN and FVKESK. The CDR3 extends over 13 amino acids. The ends were cut back, 3 bases at V and 4 bases at J, with 9 bases in the middle. CDR3 residues: CASSHALTETQYF. In DNA, the CDR3 is TGTGCCAGCAGCCACGCCTTGACAGAGACCCAGTACTTC.

This chain uses TRBV20-1 with TRBJ2-4; 8 positions match TRBD1. Germline V gene data show CDR1 as DFQATT and CDR2 as SNEGSKA (reference sequence). V trimming: 2 bases; J trimming: 6 bases; junction bases outside the gene matches: 12. CDR3 length equals 16 residues. The CDR3 DNA reads TGCAGTGCTAGAAAAAAACAGGGGGTTCTTGGAAACATTCAGTACTTC. This codes for CSARKKQGVLGNIQYF.

As regards this clonotype: This may arise from a read error, as a much more abundant clone is one base away. The CDR3 DNA sequence: TGTGCCTGGAGGGGGAACACTGAAGCTTTCTTT. Protein product: CAWRGNTEAFF. V and J are TRBV30 and TRBJ1-1; D unresolved. There are 11 residues in the CDR3. Germline V gene lookup returns CDR1 GTSNPN and CDR2 SVGIG (reference sequence). Trimming shortened V by 3 bases and J by 1 base, and 3 bases separated the two germline ends.

This clonotype turned up a few times. The chain carries TRBV28 and TRBJ2-4; D unresolved. Trimming took 5 bases from V and 5 from J, leaving 16 bases between them. The germline V gene encodes CDR1 MDHEN and CDR2 SYDVKM. CDR3 size: 15 residues. The CDR3 sequence: CASSPLSRGENIQYF. In nucleotides, the CDR3 is TGTGCCAGCAGTCCCCTATCGAGAGGTGAAAACATTCAGTACTTC.

This clonotype has more than one count but fewer than ten. The chain couples TRBV27 to TRBJ2-7; 8 bases agree with TRBD1. Losses at the gene ends were 2 bases for V and 3 bases for J; bases not matched to a gene: 3. Germline lookup yields CDR1 MNHEY and CDR2 SMNVEV (reference sequence). This CDR3 region has 14 residues. The CDR3 reads CASSLAGQVYEQYF. CDR3 DNA: TGTGCCAGCAGTTTAGCGGGACAGGTCTACGAGCAGTACTTC.

The sample holds one count of this clonotype. This chain links TRBV20-1 with TRBJ1-2, with D unresolved. The CDR3 length is 13 residues. Trimming stripped 3 bases from V and 0 bases from J, with 8 bases between. Germline CDR1 and CDR2: DFQATT and SNEGSKA (reference sequence). The CDR3 sequence: CSASSLANYGYTF. CDR3 nucleotides: TGCAGTGCTAGTAGCCTAGCTAACTATGGCTACACCTTC.

The chain employs TRBV12-3 or TRBV12-4 and TRBJ2-1, with TRBD2 matching 16 bases. The CDR3 extends over 20 amino acids. V lost 0 bases, J lost 8 bases, and 13 bases stayed unmatched. The CDR3 here is CASSLAMGLAGGGRLHEQFF. The CDR3 DNA is TGTGCCAGCAGTTTAGCGATGGGACTAGCGGGAGGGGGGCGGTTGCATGAGCAGTTCTTC.

V and J are TRBV7-3 and TRBJ1-2; 7 nucleotides align to TRBD1. The CDR3 has 14 residues. Germline CDR1 SGHTA, CDR2 FQGTGA. J gave up 3 bases and V 3 bases, and 4 bases lay outside the gene matches. The CDR3 nucleotides are TGTGCCAGCAGCTTTACAGGGGATTACTATGGCTACACCTTC. Its translation is CASSFTGDYYGYTF.

The V call is TRBV6-5, the J call TRBJ1-1; D perhaps matches TRBD1 (6 bases). Germline V gene data show CDR1 as MNHEY and CDR2 as SVGAGI. Trimming cost V 2 bases and J 5 bases, with 9 bases left between them. The length of the CDR3 is 13 residues. The DNA of the CDR3 is TGTGCCAGCAGTTACCCAGGACAGACTGAAGCTTTCTTT. Its protein product is CASSYPGQTEAFF.

With respect to this clonotype: The junction does not match germline at one end; this may be a read error. CDR3 loop: CASRNRGVNQPQHF. The CDR3 DNA is TGTGCCAGCAGAAACAGAGGGGTCAATCAGCCCCAGCATTTT. The rearrangement joins TRBV10-2 to TRBJ1-5; the D gene is possibly TRBD1 (5 bases). This CDR3 contains 14 residues. Germline values: CDR1 WSHSY, CDR2 SAAADI.

Points on this clonotype: Given a much more abundant clone one base away, this may be a read error. The gene calls are TRBV28 and TRBJ1-4, with 7 nucleotides matching TRBD1. Germline values: CDR1 MDHEN, CDR2 SYDVKM. The CDR3 is 14 amino acids. The CDR3 protein is CTSGEQGWVEKLFF. CDR3 DNA: TGTACCAGCGGAGAACAGGGGTGGGTTGAAAAACTGTTTTTT.

The chain has TRBV20-1 and TRBJ1-1; D call uncertain. Per the germline V gene, CDR1 is DFQATT and CDR2 is SNEGSKA (reference sequence). This CDR3 spans 13 amino acids. V was pared by 3 bases and J by 1 base, with 9 bases between. The CDR3 sequence is CSASLGSNTEAFF. CDR3 sequence (DNA): TGCAGTGCTAGCCTGGGGTCGAACACTGAAGCTTTCTTT.